The subject of this entry is one TCR beta chain. V was trimmed by 2 bases and J by 0 bases, leaving 8 bases between them. CDR3 length equals 15 residues. Germline V gene lookup returns CDR1 SGHTA and CDR2 FQGNSA. This entry belongs to a study of T cell responses to AZD1222 COVID-19 vaccine. The protocol was immunoSEQ multiplex PCR, while the TCRdb copy is restricted to in-frame clones and leaves out a portion. The sample comprises more than 150,000 clones, about 87% of which are singletons, and around 5.8% rests with the top ten. The chain combines TRBV7-2 with TRBJ1-5; D unclear. The sequence was collected from an adult in good health. Specimen: peripheral blood, collected on day 0 of AZD1222 vaccination. CDR3: CASSLNQNSNQPQHF. The CDR3 DNA is TGTGCCAGCAGCTTAAACCAGAATAGCAATCAGCCCCAGCATTTT.